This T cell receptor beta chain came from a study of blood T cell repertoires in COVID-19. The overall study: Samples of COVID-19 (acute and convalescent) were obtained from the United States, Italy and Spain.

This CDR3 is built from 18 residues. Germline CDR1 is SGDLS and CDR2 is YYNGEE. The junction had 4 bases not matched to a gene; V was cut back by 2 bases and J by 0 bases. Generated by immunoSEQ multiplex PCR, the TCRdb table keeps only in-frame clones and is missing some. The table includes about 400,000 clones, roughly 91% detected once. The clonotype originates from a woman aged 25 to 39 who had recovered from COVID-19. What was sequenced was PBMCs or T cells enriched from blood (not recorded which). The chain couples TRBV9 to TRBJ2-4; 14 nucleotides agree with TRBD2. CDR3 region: CASSVGLAGDLAKNIQYF. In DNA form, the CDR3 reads TGTGCCAGCAGCGTGGGACTAGCGGGGGACTTAGCCAAAAACATTCAGTACTTC.